This TCR beta chain was sequenced during a study of cytomegalovirus exposure and HLA in healthy donors. For the study at large: HLA-typed donors were the source of approximately 88 million unique TCRs, which an early data release held.

Findings and caveats of the study: Later genetic work tied a missense DCLRE1C variant to beta-chain V and J trimming. Presence/absence analyses assumed roughly uniform sequencing depth across donors, which may not hold. Within an earlier analysis, most TCR beta V segments proved productive either about 87% or about 30% of the time.

Trimming removed 4 bases from V and 4 bases from J, with 19 bases in between. The CDR3 totals 16 residues. Germline assignment: CDR1 SGHVS and CDR2 FQNEAQ. PCR primers comprised 60 Vbeta and 13 Jbeta primers. Clones were read by immunoSEQ multiplex PCR, and TCRdb kept only the in-frame ones, dropping some. The sample shows fewer than 250,000 clones, around 85% of them seen only once. A remark on this clone: The antigen is not known.

This clonotype was sampled from a girl aged 2-15 years in good health and CMV-seronegative. The sample comprised PBMCs. The chain combines TRBV7-8 with TRBJ1-1; tentative D call: TRBD1 (6 bases). The DNA of the CDR3 is TGTGCCAGCAGCTCAGCTGCAGGGGCTTTTCGCACTGAAGCTTTCTTT. This sequence encodes CASSSAAGAFRTEAFF.